This T cell receptor beta chain was sequenced for a study of radiotherapy plus CTLA-4 blockade in lung cancer. This clone was detected only a few times. Germline loops: CDR1 SGHRS, CDR2 YFSETQ. V was trimmed by 3 bases and J by 3 bases, leaving 12 bases between them. The CDR3 is 14 residues long. Using immunoSEQ multiplex PCR, the repertoire was profiled, and TCRdb retains in-frame clones only, with some absent. The table shows tens of thousands of clones, with approximately 83% occurring only once. This receptor was obtained from a human donor with non-small cell lung cancer who had stable disease on radiotherapy plus ipilimumab. The sample consisted of peripheral blood, taken from a patient treated with radiotherapy plus ipilimumab. The V gene is TRBV5-1, the J gene TRBJ1-1; D remains unclear. CDR3 in DNA: TGCGCCAGCAGCTCCAGCGGGTCGGACACTGAAGCTTTCTTT. Its translation: CASSSSGSDTEAFF.